Listed below are T cell receptor beta chains from one sample, sequenced in a study of lymphopenia after photon versus proton radiotherapy. The protocol was immunoSEQ multiplex PCR, while the TCRdb copy is restricted to in-frame clones and leaves out a portion. The sample lists 40,000 to 45,000 clones, approximately 82% occurring once. The input for sequencing was peripheral blood, taken from a patient treated with proton-based radiotherapy. The receptors stem from a woman between 65 and 79 years old with pancreatic cancer. The CDR3 runs from the conserved cysteine through the conserved F or W. D genes are given only for firm matches. Size is omitted from some rows. Given values are once, few, many or a class for expanded clones.

j_gene: TRBJ2-5
abundance: .
d_gene: TRBD2
v_gene: TRBV30
CDR3nt: TGTGCCTGGGTACAACTAGCGGGAGGAGCGACCCAGTACTTC
CDR3aa: CAWVQLAGGATQYF

j_gene: TRBJ2-1
abundance: .
d_gene: .
v_gene: TRBV7-2
CDR3nt: TGTGCCAGCAGCTTAGCGGGAGCCCTCTACAATGAGCAGTTCTTC
CDR3aa: CASSLAGALYNEQFF

j_gene: TRBJ2-3
abundance: .
d_gene: .
v_gene: TRBV11-3
CDR3nt: TGTGCCAGCAGCGATCCCAAGCGGGGAGGGGGAGATACGCAGTATTTT
CDR3aa: CASSDPKRGGGDTQYF

j_gene: TRBJ2-5
abundance: .
d_gene: .
v_gene: TRBV5-4
CDR3nt: TGTGCCAGCAGCTCCGGAAACAGGGCAGAGACCCAGTACTTC
CDR3aa: CASSSGNRAETQYF

j_gene: TRBJ1-1
abundance: .
d_gene: .
v_gene: TRBV6-1
CDR3nt: TGTGCCAGCAGTGATCCGGGGGGGCCGCCTTCAGCTTTCTTT
CDR3aa: CASSDPGGPPSAFF

j_gene: TRBJ2-7
abundance: .
d_gene: .
v_gene: TRBV27
CDR3nt: TGTGCCAGCAGTTTAGGAAGCTCAACCTACGAGCAGTACTTC
CDR3aa: CASSLGSSTYEQYF

j_gene: TRBJ1-1
abundance: .
d_gene: .
v_gene: TRBV5-6
CDR3nt: TGTGCCAGCAGCTTGTGGGGGCGCGGGAGCACTGAAGCTTTCTTT
CDR3aa: CASSLWGRGSTEAFF

j_gene: TRBJ2-7
abundance: once
d_gene: .
v_gene: TRBV11-1
CDR3nt: TGTGCCAGCAGCCCCATCGGACTCAGCTCCTACGAGCAGTACTTC
CDR3aa: CASSPIGLSSYEQYF

j_gene: TRBJ2-5
abundance: once
d_gene: TRBD2
v_gene: TRBV4-2
CDR3nt: TGTGCCAGCAGCCTCGGGACTAGCGGGAGGGAAGAGACCCAGTACTTC
CDR3aa: CASSLGTSGREETQYF

j_gene: TRBJ2-7
abundance: once
d_gene: .
v_gene: TRBV5-1
CDR3nt: TGCGCCAGCAGCTTGGATCCAGCAGGCTACGAGCAGTACTTC
CDR3aa: CASSLDPAGYEQYF

j_gene: TRBJ2-7
abundance: .
d_gene: .
v_gene: TRBV6-1
CDR3nt: TGTGCCAGCAGCCGCGGACAGCGAATCTACGAGCAGTACTTC
CDR3aa: CASSRGQRIYEQYF

j_gene: TRBJ1-3
abundance: .
d_gene: .
v_gene: TRBV14
CDR3nt: TGTGCCAGCAGCCAAGATGGTTTCTCTGGAAACACCATATATTTT
CDR3aa: CASSQDGFSGNTIYF

j_gene: TRBJ1-1
abundance: .
d_gene: TRBD1
v_gene: TRBV7-9
CDR3nt: TGTGCCAGCAGCCCACCCGGGACAGCGAACACTGAAGCTTTCTTT
CDR3aa: CASSPPGTANTEAFF

j_gene: TRBJ1-5
abundance: .
d_gene: .
v_gene: TRBV7-2
CDR3nt: TGTGCCAGCACCCCGGACAGAAATCAGCCCCAGCATTTT
CDR3aa: CASTPDRNQPQHF

j_gene: TRBJ1-4
abundance: .
d_gene: TRBD1
v_gene: TRBV30
CDR3nt: TGTGCCTGGAGTGAGTCCGGGACAGGGGGCCCTGTTGAAAAACTGTTTTTT
CDR3aa: CAWSESGTGGPVEKLFF

j_gene: TRBJ2-1
abundance: .
d_gene: TRBD2
v_gene: TRBV9
CDR3nt: TGTGCCAGCAGCGTGTCCCTAGCGGTCGATGAGCAGTTCTTC
CDR3aa: CASSVSLAVDEQFF

j_gene: TRBJ2-5
abundance: .
d_gene: .
v_gene: TRBV18
CDR3nt: TGTGCCAGCTCACCACCTCTCACGGTCCAAGAGACCCAGTACTTC
CDR3aa: CASSPPLTVQETQYF

j_gene: TRBJ1-1
abundance: .
d_gene: .
v_gene: TRBV5-1
CDR3nt: TGCGCCAGCAGCTTGTCCGCAGTCGTCGGGGAAGCTTTCTTT
CDR3aa: CASSLSAVVGEAFF

j_gene: TRBJ2-1
abundance: .
d_gene: TRBD2
v_gene: TRBV28
CDR3nt: TGTGCCAGCAGTCCCCGGTCGACTAGCGGAATATATAACTACAATGAGCAGTTCTTC
CDR3aa: CASSPRSTSGIYNYNEQFF

j_gene: TRBJ1-5
abundance: .
d_gene: TRBD1
v_gene: TRBV28
CDR3nt: TGTGCCAGCAGGACGAGACAGGGCAGGGGCAATCAGCCCCAGCATTTT
CDR3aa: CASRTRQGRGNQPQHF

j_gene: TRBJ2-7
abundance: .
d_gene: .
v_gene: TRBV11-3
CDR3nt: TGTGCCAGCAGCTTAGTTTCAGGGTCCTCCTACGAGCAGTACTTC
CDR3aa: CASSLVSGSSYEQYF

j_gene: TRBJ2-7
abundance: once
d_gene: TRBD1
v_gene: TRBV19
CDR3nt: TGTGCCAGTAAAGGGACAGGGGCTACCTACGAGCAGTACTTC
CDR3aa: CASKGTGATYEQYF

j_gene: TRBJ2-2
abundance: .
d_gene: TRBD2
v_gene: TRBV6-4
CDR3nt: TGTGCCAGCAGTGTTCGACTAGCGGCTACGAACACCGGGGAGCTGTTTTTT
CDR3aa: CASSVRLAATNTGELFF